A single sample gave rise to the 31 T cell receptor beta chains below, sequenced in a study of blood T cell repertoires in COVID-19. Profiling relied on immunoSEQ multiplex PCR, and the TCRdb table lists in-frame clones only, not all of them. The data contain some 300,000 clones, less than 90% of them singletons. Sequencing was carried out using peripheral blood. Receptors originate from a woman between 65 and 79 years old with COVID-19, enrolled during active disease.

V gene TRBV18 combines with J gene TRBJ2-1; perhaps TRBD2 as D (6 bases). The germline V gene encodes CDR1 KGHSH and CDR2 LQKENI. V dropped 2 bases and J dropped 8 bases, with 16 bases sitting between them. The CDR3 has 15 residues. The CDR3 loop is CASSPWGRDLDEQFF. In nucleotides, the CDR3 is TGTGCCAGCTCACCATGGGGCAGGGACTTGGATGAGCAGTTCTTC.

This clone was seen just once. The V and J genes are TRBV12-5 and TRBJ2-1; D remains ambiguous. The CDR3 consists of 12 residues. The V end lost 3 bases, the J end lost 6 bases, and 6 bases lay between the germline ends. Looked up from germline, CDR1 is LGHNT and CDR2 is FRNRAP. The CDR3 DNA follows: TGTGCTAGTGGTTTTTCGGGCAATGAGCAGTTCTTC. It translates to CASGFSGNEQFF. Combining the CDR3 with reference TRBV12-5 and TRBJ2-1 gives the whole variable domain DARVTQTPRHKVTEMGQEVTMRCQPILGHNTVFWYRQTMMQGLELLAYFRNRAPLDDSGMPKDRFSAEMPDATLATLKIQPSEPRDSAVYFCASGFSGNEQFFGPGTRLTVL.

The chain combines TRBV10-3 with TRBJ1-5; no definite D call. CDR1 and CDR2 from the germline V gene are ENHRY and SYGVKD. V lost 5 bases, J lost 7 bases, and 9 bases lay in between. This CDR3 is 12 amino acids long. CDR3 coding DNA: TGTGCCATCAGTTCAGGCGTCCAGCCCCAGCATTTT. It is translated as CAISSGVQPQHF.

V is TRBV7-9 and J is TRBJ1-1; TRBD1 might be the D (5 bases). The CDR3 loop spans 13 amino acids. The germline V and J ends were trimmed by 7 bases and 1 base, with 10 bases remaining between them. Germline CDR1 reads SEHNR; CDR2 reads FQNEAQ (reference sequence). CDR3 sequence: CASTAGENTEAFF. In DNA, the CDR3 is TGTGCCAGCACCGCGGGGGAGAACACTGAAGCTTTCTTT. Based on the CDR3 plus reference TRBV7-9 and TRBJ1-1, the full variable domain is DTGVSQNPRHKITKRGQNVTFRCDPISEHNRLYWYRQTLGQGPEFLTYFQNEAQLEKSRLLSDRFSAERPKGSFSTLEIQRTEQGDSAMYLCASTAGENTEAFFGQGTRLTVV.

The chain's CDR3 is CASTRQGPNTGELFF. Here the CDR3 DNA reads TGCGCCAGCACCCGACAGGGGCCTAACACCGGGGAGCTGTTTTTT. The chain combines TRBV5-1 with TRBJ2-2, with TRBD1 matching over 8 bases. V was pared by 6 bases and J by 2 bases, with 6 bases of the junction left unmatched. The CDR3 length is 15 residues. Germline assignment: CDR1 SGHRS and CDR2 YFSETQ.

This clone was observed a single time. This CDR3 is CASSRDFTDTQYF. In DNA, the CDR3 is TGTGCCAGCAGCCGGGACTTCACAGATACGCAGTATTTT. J is TRBJ2-3 and V is TRBV5-6, with D possibly TRBD2 on 6 matching bases. CDR3 size: 13 residues. Trimming stripped 4 bases from V and 2 bases from J, with 8 bases between. Germline V gene sequence: CDR1 SGHDT, CDR2 YYEEEE.

The rearrangement uses TRBV19 and TRBJ1-5; 7 bases match TRBD1. The V gene's germline CDR1 is LNHDA and CDR2 SQIVND (reference sequence). This CDR3 is built from 15 residues. J lost 1 base, V lost 7 bases, and 7 bases had no gene match. CDR3 bases: TGTGCCAGTAAATTAGAGGGGGCAAGCAATCAGCCCCAGCATTTT. Its translation: CASKLEGASNQPQHF. Full variable domain (outside the CDR3, taken from reference TRBV19 and TRBJ1-5): DGGITQSPKYLFRKEGQNVTLSCEQNLNHDAMYWYRQDPGQGLRLIYYSQIVNDFQKGDIAEGYSVSREKKESFPLTVTSAQKNPTAFYLCASKLEGASNQPQHFGDGTRLSIL.

Points on this clone: This sample also contains other DNA sequences that code for the same CDR3. This CDR3 reads CASSPDSNYGYTF. Here the CDR3 DNA reads TGTGCCAGCAGTCCGGACAGCAACTATGGCTACACCTTC. The rearrangement links TRBV6-5 to TRBJ1-2; weak D call: TRBD1 (6 bases). Germline CDR1 and CDR2: MNHEY and SVGAGI. Trimming removed 5 bases at V and 2 bases at J, with 9 bases between. The CDR3 is 13 amino acids.

The chain recombines TRBV21-1 with TRBJ1-6; TRBD1, the table's D call, lacks a check against the DNA. TRBV21-1 is deemed a pseudogene. The CDR3 totals 15 residues. The CDR3 is CASSKGATGGSPLHF. The DNA of the CDR3 is TGTGCCAGCAGCAAAGGGGCGACAGGGGGATCACCCCTCCACTTT.

J is TRBJ1-1 and V is TRBV5-4, with TRBD1 matching 10 bases. There are 17 residues in the CDR3. Losses at the gene ends were 9 bases for V and 0 bases for J; bases not matched to a gene: 14. Germline V gives CDR1 SGHNT, CDR2 YYREEE (reference sequence). Written as DNA, the CDR3 is TGTGCCACTGCTGACAGGGGGCGAGGGGTAATGAACACTGAAGCTTTCTTT. This sequence encodes CATADRGRGVMNTEAFF. Full variable domain (missing parts from reference TRBV5-4 and TRBJ1-1): ETGVTQSPTHLIKTRGQQVTLRCSSQSGHNTVSWYQQALGQGPQFIFQYYREEENGRGNFPPRFSGLQFPNYSSELNVNALELDDSALYLCATADRGRGVMNTEAFFGQGTRLTVV.

J is TRBJ2-2 and V is TRBV7-3; 7 positions match TRBD1. From germline, CDR1 is SGHTA and CDR2 FQGTGA. J gave up 4 bases and V 1 base, and 6 bases lay outside the gene matches. This CDR3 has 16 residues. CDR3 protein: CASSLISQGITGELFF. Here the CDR3 DNA reads TGTGCCAGCAGCTTAATTTCACAGGGGATCACCGGGGAGCTGTTTTTT.

The CDR3 region is CASSPTSGQETQYF. The DNA for the CDR3 is TGTGCCAGTAGTCCCACTAGCGGGCAAGAGACCCAGTACTTC. J is TRBJ2-5 and V is TRBV19, with 9 bases aligning to TRBD2. The CDR3 is made up of 14 amino acids. The germline V gene has CDR1 LNHDA and CDR2 SQIVND (reference sequence). V shed 5 bases, J shed 2 bases, and the junction held 3 bases outside the gene matches.

The chain links TRBV29-1 to TRBJ1-3; weak D call: TRBD1 (6 bases). The germline CDR1 and CDR2 sequences are SQVTM and ANQGSEA. The V end was cut by 6 bases, the J end by 2 bases, with 11 bases between. The CDR3 totals 13 residues. The CDR3 coding sequence is TGCAGCGTGGGCGCAGGGGCTGGAAACACCATATATTTT. It is translated as CSVGAGAGNTIYF.

This clone was observed a few times. CDR3 DNA: TGTGCCAGCAGCTTGACCGACGGGCGGGCCGGGGAGCTGTTTTTT. It codes for CASSLTDGRAGELFF. The genes are TRBV11-3 and TRBJ2-2; TRBD2 might be the D (5 bases). Germline V gene sequence: CDR1 SGHNT, CDR2 YENEEA. V lost 3 bases and J 6 bases, leaving 14 bases between the germline ends. The CDR3 consists of 15 residues.

The chain recombines TRBV5-6 with TRBJ2-7; D is undetermined. CDR3 size: 14 residues. The ends were cut back, 4 bases at V and 0 bases at J, with 11 bases in the middle. The germline V gene has CDR1 SGHDT and CDR2 YYEEEE. CDR3 nucleotide sequence: TGTGCCAGCAGCGTTACACGGAGCTCCTACGAGCAGTACTTC. It specifies CASSVTRSSYEQYF.

The V and J genes are TRBV24-1 and TRBJ2-1; maybe TRBD2 (5 bases). Trimming removed 8 bases at V and 1 base at J, with 8 bases between. Germline lookup yields CDR1 KGHDR and CDR2 SFDVKD. The CDR3 has 13 amino acids. The CDR3 DNA follows: TGTGCCACCACCGGAGGATCCTACAATGAGCAGTTCTTC. Protein: CATTGGSYNEQFF.

The J gene is TRBJ2-3, the V gene TRBV27, with 9 bases lining up with TRBD1. The germline V gene has CDR1 MNHEY and CDR2 SMNVEV (reference sequence). V lost 5 bases to trimming and J lost 2 bases; unmatched junction nucleotides: 8. The CDR3 totals 16 residues. CDR3 amino acids: CASSIQGAGYTDTQYF. The CDR3 DNA sequence: TGTGCCAGCAGTATACAGGGGGCCGGATACACAGATACGCAGTATTTT.

The V gene is TRBV5-1, the J gene TRBJ2-1, with 8 bases aligning to TRBD2. The CDR3 length is 14 residues. The germline CDR1 and CDR2 sequences are SGHRS and YFSETQ. The trim removed 2 bases at V and 11 bases at J, leaving 9 bases unmatched. The CDR3 DNA is TGCGCCAGCAGCTTACGGGGGGGCGAGGAACAGCAGTTCTTC. Translation gives CASSLRGGEEQQFF.

The J gene is TRBJ1-3, the V gene TRBV3-1 (or the pseudogene TRBV3-2); maybe TRBD1 (6 bases). Trimming left V 4 bases short and J 4 bases short, with 11 bases between. Germline CDR1 is LGHDT and CDR2 is YNNKEL (reference sequence). The CDR3 is 14 amino acids. CDR3 DNA: TGTGCCAGCAGCCCGCGCGACAGGGGAAACACCATATATTTT. This gives the protein CASSPRDRGNTIYF.

V is TRBV28 and J is TRBJ1-1; maybe TRBD1 (6 bases). The CDR3 has 17 amino acids. V was trimmed by 6 bases and J by 6 bases, leaving 26 bases between them. The germline V gene has CDR1 MDHEN and CDR2 SYDVKM. CDR3 DNA sequence: TGTGCCAGCAGCCTCCGTCGACAGGCGGGCTGGGCATCTGAAGCTTTCTTT. Its protein is CASSLRRQAGWASEAFF.

In the case of this clone: Germline and junction disagree at one end, which may indicate a read error. V usage is TRBV3-1 (or the pseudogene TRBV3-2) and J usage is TRBJ1-1, with 8 bases that match TRBD1. This CDR3 comprises 13 residues. Germline assignment: CDR1 LGHDT and CDR2 YNNKEL (reference sequence). The CDR3 DNA reads TGTGCCAGCAGCCAACCGGGACAGGCCGTCACTATCTTT. Its translation is CASSQPGQAVTIF.

V is TRBV4-3 and J is TRBJ1-2, with D possibly TRBD1 on 6 matching bases. This CDR3 comprises 15 residues. With 2 bases removed from V and 4 bases from J, the gap between germline ends came to 14 bases. From germline, CDR1 is LGHNA and CDR2 YSLEER. CDR3 bases: TGCGCCAGCAGCCAATACAGGGAGCAGAGCTATGGCTACACCTTC. It encodes CASSQYREQSYGYTF.

V and J are TRBV6-5 and TRBJ1-2, with TRBD1 as a possible D gene (6 bases). Germline CDR1 MNHEY, CDR2 SVGAGI. The V end lost 0 bases, the J end lost 4 bases, and 9 bases lay between the germline ends. This CDR3 has 14 residues. CDR3 residues: CASSYSDRLYGYTF. For the CDR3, the DNA is TGTGCCAGCAGTTACTCGGACAGACTCTATGGCTACACCTTC.

The chain combines TRBV29-1 with TRBJ1-6; no firm D call. This CDR3 has 13 residues. CDR1 SQVTM and CDR2 ANQGSEA come from the germline V gene. Trimming left V 0 bases short and J 11 bases short, with 11 bases between. The CDR3 DNA sequence: TGCAGCGTTGAAGAGGAGACTGGAGCACCCCTCCACTTT. Protein: CSVEEETGAPLHF.

The chain carries TRBV7-9 and TRBJ2-1; 9 positions agree with TRBD2. V lost 4 bases to trimming and J lost 9 bases; unmatched junction nucleotides: 10. CDR1 SEHNR and CDR2 FQNEAQ come from the germline V gene (reference sequence). CDR3 length equals 15 residues. The CDR3 region is CASSSAPGTSFEQFF. In nucleotides, the CDR3 is TGTGCCAGCAGCTCCGCCCCCGGGACTAGCTTTGAGCAGTTCTTC. Drawing the rest from reference TRBV7-9 and TRBJ2-1, the complete variable domain is DTGVSQNPRHKITKRGQNVTFRCDPISEHNRLYWYRQTLGQGPEFLTYFQNEAQLEKSRLLSDRFSAERPKGSFSTLEIQRTEQGDSAMYLCASSSAPGTSFEQFFGPGTRLTVL.

This clone was detected only a few times. V and J are TRBV12-3 or TRBV12-4 and TRBJ1-6; 11 bases fit TRBD1. The CDR3 has 13 amino acids. V trimming: 9 bases; J trimming: 9 bases; junction bases outside the gene matches: 4. CDR3 sequence reads: CASGTGGFSPLHF. The DNA for the CDR3 is TGTGCCAGTGGGACAGGGGGATTTTCACCCCTCCACTTT.

V and J are TRBV6-5 and TRBJ2-5; the D gene is possibly TRBD2 (5 bases). CDR3 length equals 13 residues. Trimming pared 5 bases from V and 1 base from J, leaving 8 bases between. The germline V gene encodes CDR1 MNHEY and CDR2 SVGAGI. Here the CDR3 reads CASSIGGQETQYF. CDR3 sequence (DNA): TGTGCCAGCAGTATCGGAGGCCAAGAGACCCAGTACTTC.

The V gene is TRBV13, the J gene TRBJ2-1, with a possible D match to TRBD1 (6 bases). This CDR3 has 16 amino acids. Trimming left V 5 bases short and J 5 bases short, with 19 bases between. From germline, CDR1 is PRHDT and CDR2 FYEKMQ (reference sequence). DNA of the CDR3: TGTGCCAGCAGCGTAATCAGGGGCCCGGCGGACAATGAGCAGTTCTTC. Translating it yields CASSVIRGPADNEQFF.

This rearrangement joins TRBV4-3 to TRBJ1-1; TRBD1 is a possible D gene (6 bases). Trimming cost V 2 bases and J 8 bases, with 27 bases left between them. Germline V CDR1 and CDR2: LGHNA, YSLEER. The CDR3 runs 18 residues. The CDR3 sequence: CASSQTHHPGHSLGEAFF. DNA of the CDR3: TGCGCCAGCAGCCAAACCCATCACCCGGGACACTCCCTGGGGGAAGCTTTCTTT.

The chain links TRBV25-1 to TRBJ1-2; no clear D gene. Trimming pared 4 bases from V and 5 bases from J, leaving 8 bases between. The CDR3 runs 12 residues. Germline CDR1 and CDR2: MGHDK and SYGVNS. For the CDR3, the DNA is TGTGCCAGCAGTGGTGTACAGTATGGCTACACCTTC. Encoded protein: CASSGVQYGYTF.

The V gene is TRBV4-1, the J gene TRBJ2-1; 16 positions agree with TRBD2. The V segment lost 0 bases and the J segment 0 bases; nucleotides outside the gene matches: 5. The CDR3 consists of 20 residues. Germline V gene lookup returns CDR1 MGHRA and CDR2 YSYEKL. The CDR3, as DNA: TGCGCCAGCAGCCAAGATGGGACTAGCGGGGGGGCGAGCTCCTACAATGAGCAGTTCTTC. Its protein is CASSQDGTSGGASSYNEQFF.